The 29 T cell receptor beta chains below come from one sample, sequenced in a study of cytomegalovirus exposure and HLA in healthy donors. PCR used 60 Vbeta primers and 13 Jbeta primers. Libraries were prepared by immunoSEQ multiplex PCR; TCRdb keeps only in-frame clonotypes and omits some of them. The repertoire holds 90,000 to 120,000 clones, with 65% to 85% as singletons. The sequenced sample was PBMCs. Receptors originate from a young man in good health and CMV-seronegative.

The chain uses TRBV6-5 and TRBJ2-7; TRBD2 aligns across 7 bases. This CDR3 is built from 13 residues. Unmatched junction bases numbered 5, after V lost 5 bases and J lost 4 bases. Per the germline V gene, CDR1 is MNHEY and CDR2 is SVGAGI. The CDR3, as DNA: TGTGCCAGCAGTCGCGGGAGAGAGTACGAGCAGTACTTC. Translating it yields CASSRGREYEQYF.

The rearrangement joins TRBV28 to TRBJ2-7, with 8 bases fitting TRBD1. The V gene's germline CDR1 is MDHEN and CDR2 SYDVKM. Trimming cost V 6 bases and J 6 bases; bases outside gene matches: 10. This CDR3 is 14 amino acids long. The CDR3 DNA follows: TGTGCCAGCAGCGTGGGCAGGGGGCCCGCCGAGCAGTACTTC. This gives the protein CASSVGRGPAEQYF.

The chain is built from TRBV5-1 and TRBJ1-1; D perhaps matches TRBD1 (5 bases). The CDR3 totals 14 residues. CDR1 and CDR2 from the germline V gene are SGHRS and YFSETQ. Trimming shortened V by 5 bases and J by 1 base, and 12 bases separated the two germline ends. The CDR3 sequence: CASSENTGNTEAFF. The CDR3 DNA follows: TGCGCCAGCAGTGAAAACACAGGGAACACTGAAGCTTTCTTT.

The count of this clone is one. The V and J genes are TRBV5-4 and TRBJ2-5; 12 bases map to TRBD2. CDR3 size: 17 residues. The ends lost 0 bases at V and 2 bases at J; junction bases unmatched: 5. Per germline, CDR1 SGHNT and CDR2 YYREEE (reference sequence). Here the CDR3 reads CASSLVRLAGEQETQYF. The CDR3 region has the DNA TGTGCCAGCAGCTTGGTGAGACTAGCGGGAGAACAAGAGACCCAGTACTTC.

This clone was counted a few times. This chain joins TRBV7-6 and TRBJ2-7; weak D call: TRBD2 (6 bases). This CDR3 comprises 16 residues. Germline V gene lookup returns CDR1 SGHVS and CDR2 FNYEAQ. Trimming stripped 5 bases from V and 2 bases from J, with 19 bases between. The CDR3 bases are TGTGCCAGCAGCCCCCGCCGAAGGGAGGATCCCTACGAGCAGTACTTC. Residues: CASSPRRREDPYEQYF.

The genes are TRBV5-4 and TRBJ2-7; 12 positions agree with TRBD2. Trimming took 4 bases from V and 3 from J; bases not matched to a gene: 5. Germline V gene lookup returns CDR1 SGHNT and CDR2 YYREEE (reference sequence). The CDR3 runs 15 residues. In DNA, the CDR3 is TGTGCCAGCAGCCGAGGACTAGCGGGAAGCTACGAGCAGTACTTC. This gives the protein CASSRGLAGSYEQYF. Together with reference TRBV5-4 and TRBJ2-7, the CDR3 gives the full variable domain: ETGVTQSPTHLIKTRGQQVTLRCSSQSGHNTVSWYQQALGQGPQFIFQYYREEENGRGNFPPRFSGLQFPNYSSELNVNALELDDSALYLCASSRGLAGSYEQYFGPGTRLTVT.

The chain recombines TRBV18 with TRBJ2-5; D gene uncertain. The V and J ends lost 2 bases and 1 base respectively, with 5 bases between them. The CDR3 runs to 13 residues. The germline V gene encodes CDR1 KGHSH and CDR2 LQKENI. CDR3 in amino acids: CASSPVSQETQYF. In DNA, the CDR3 is TGTGCCAGCTCACCAGTATCCCAAGAGACCCAGTACTTC.

CDR3 sequence: CASSLGTGLTNEKLFF. Written as DNA, the CDR3 is TGTGCCAGCAGCTTAGGCACAGGGTTGACTAATGAAAAACTGTTTTTT. The rearrangement joins TRBV7-9 to TRBJ1-4; maybe TRBD1 (6 bases). There are 16 residues in the CDR3. V shed 1 base and J shed 2 bases, with 11 bases lying between them. Looked up from germline, CDR1 is SEHNR and CDR2 is FQNEAQ (reference sequence).

The rearrangement links TRBV27 to TRBJ2-6; D ambiguous. The ends were cut back, 5 bases at V and 0 bases at J, with 5 bases in the middle. Germline CDR1 and CDR2: MNHEY and SMNVEV (reference sequence). This CDR3 comprises 14 residues. The CDR3 region has the DNA TGTGCCAGCAGTCCCTACTCTGGGGCCAACGTCCTGACTTTC. The encoded protein is CASSPYSGANVLTF.

The rearrangement uses TRBV7-9 and TRBJ1-2; maybe TRBD1 (5 bases). V lost 7 bases to trimming and J lost 1 base, with 10 bases between them. The germline CDR1 and CDR2 sequences are SEHNR and FQNEAQ (reference sequence). This CDR3 has 13 amino acids. The CDR3 region is CASTQGYNYGYTF. For the CDR3, the DNA is TGTGCCAGCACTCAGGGCTATAACTATGGCTACACCTTC.

This clone occurred a few times. The rearrangement joins TRBV5-6 to TRBJ2-6; no clear D. Trimming removed 6 bases at V and 2 bases at J, with 12 bases between. The germline gives CDR1 SGHDT, CDR2 YYEEEE. The CDR3 runs to 15 residues. DNA of the CDR3: TGTGCCAGCACCGATCAAAGCCCTGGGGCCAACGTCCTGACTTTC. This codes for CASTDQSPGANVLTF.

This sequence joins TRBV5-1 and TRBJ1-1; D uncertain. Trimming shortened V by 4 bases and J by 4 bases, and 14 bases separated the two germline ends. CDR3 length: 14 amino acids. Germline CDR1 is SGHRS and CDR2 is YFSETQ. This CDR3 reads CASSVLPGTTEAFF. The CDR3 coding sequence is TGCGCCAGCAGCGTTCTGCCGGGAACCACTGAAGCTTTCTTT.

The V call is TRBV28, the J call TRBJ2-5, with 8 bases lining up with TRBD2. After removal of 3 bases from V and 5 bases from J, the junction contained 8 bases not matched to a gene. The germline V gene has CDR1 MDHEN and CDR2 SYDVKM. The CDR3 is made up of 15 amino acids. The CDR3 DNA is TGTGCCAGCAGTTTTTCCCCCACGGGGGGGGAGACCCAGTACTTC. Its translation: CASSFSPTGGETQYF.

The chain has TRBV4-1 and TRBJ2-1, with 11 bases lining up with TRBD1. This CDR3 is 16 amino acids long. Germline-derived CDR1 and CDR2 are MGHRA and YSYEKL. After removal of 2 bases from V and 5 bases from J, the junction contained 5 bases not matched to a gene. The CDR3 is CASSQQDRGPDNEQFF. The CDR3 DNA sequence: TGCGCCAGCAGCCAACAGGACAGGGGGCCTGACAATGAGCAGTTCTTC.

The J gene is TRBJ2-5, the V gene TRBV6-5; TRBD2 agrees at 7 bases. In germline, CDR1 is MNHEY, CDR2 SVGAGI. The ends lost 2 bases at V and 5 bases at J; junction bases unmatched: 8. The CDR3 length is 15 residues. The CDR3 DNA sequence: TGTGCCAGCAGTTACCGGCCGCGGGGGAGGGAGACCCAGTACTTC. It translates to CASSYRPRGRETQYF.

This clone appeared once. This rearrangement joins TRBV5-1 to TRBJ2-1, with 9 nucleotides matching TRBD1. CDR1 is SGHRS, CDR2 YFSETQ, per germline. This CDR3 region has 14 residues. Germline trimming cut 6 bases from V and 4 bases from J; bases unmatched to any gene: 5. The CDR3 DNA reads TGCGCCAGCACTATGGGACAGGGATACAATGAGCAGTTCTTC. Its translation is CASTMGQGYNEQFF. Full variable domain (remainder filled in from reference TRBV5-1 and TRBJ2-1): KAGVTQTPRYLIKTRGQQVTLSCSPISGHRSVSWYQQTPGQGLQFLFEYFSETQRNKGNFPGRFSGRQFSNSRSEMNVSTLELGDSALYLCASTMGQGYNEQFFGPGTRLTVL.

This clone was detected a few times. The chain joins TRBV4-1 to TRBJ2-7; D is possibly TRBD1 (6 bases). CDR1 is MGHRA, CDR2 YSYEKL, per germline. The CDR3 is 16 residues long. The V end was cut by 1 base, the J end by 5 bases, with 18 bases between. The CDR3 sequence: CASSQAGERGNNEQYF. The CDR3, as DNA: TGCGCCAGCAGCCAAGCCGGGGAAAGGGGGAACAACGAGCAGTACTTC.

This chain joins TRBV10-1 and TRBJ1-1, with D unclear. Germline loops: CDR1 WNHNN, CDR2 SYGVQD (reference sequence). Trimming cost V 8 bases and J 4 bases, with 17 bases left between them. The CDR3 loop spans 14 amino acids. DNA of the CDR3: TGCGCCAGCTCCCTTAGCGGGAGGAGCACTGAAGCTTTCTTT. Translation gives CASSLSGRSTEAFF.

The chain is built from TRBV10-1 and TRBJ2-7, with D possibly TRBD2 on 6 matching bases. Trimming shortened V by 3 bases and J by 7 bases, and 16 bases separated the two germline ends. The CDR3 consists of 14 residues. CDR1 WNHNN and CDR2 SYGVQD come from the germline V gene (reference sequence). This CDR3 is CASSERAGLKEQYF. In nucleotides, the CDR3 is TGCGCCAGCAGTGAACGAGCGGGTCTTAAAGAGCAGTACTTC.

The chain links TRBV6-1 to TRBJ2-3, with D possibly matching TRBD2 (6 bases). Deletions cut 6 bases from V and 6 bases from J, with 10 bases between. This CDR3 comprises 12 residues. Germline values: CDR1 MNHNS, CDR2 SASEGT. The CDR3 spells CASSPSGDTQYF. In DNA, the CDR3 is TGTGCCAGCAGCCCCAGCGGGGATACGCAGTATTTT.

The chain has TRBV29-1 and TRBJ2-7; D is possibly TRBD2 (5 bases). The ends were cut back, 0 bases at V and 7 bases at J, with 10 bases in the middle. CDR3 size: 12 residues. The V gene's germline CDR1 is SQVTM and CDR2 ANQGSEA. CDR3 nucleotides: TGCAGCGTTGAAGAAGAGGGTACGGAGCAGTACTTC. It yields the protein CSVEEEGTEQYF.

This clone was detected a few times. This sequence joins TRBV7-8 and TRBJ2-7; a weak D match, TRBD2 (7 bases). The CDR3 is 16 residues long. CDR1 and CDR2 (germline): SGHVS, FQNEAQ. V was clipped by 5 bases and J by 2 bases, with 19 bases between them. CDR3 nucleotide sequence: TGTGCCAGCAGCCCCCCCTGGAGGGAGGGGGCCTACGAGCAGTACTTC. Translation: CASSPPWREGAYEQYF.

This clone appeared a few times. V usage is TRBV6-5 and J usage is TRBJ2-2, with a tentative D call TRBD2 (6 bases). V was trimmed by 2 bases and J by 6 bases, leaving 10 bases between them. Germline V gene data show CDR1 as MNHEY and CDR2 as SVGAGI. This CDR3 spans 14 amino acids. The CDR3 is CASSYLRESGELFF. CDR3 DNA sequence: TGTGCCAGCAGTTACCTTCGGGAGTCCGGGGAGCTGTTTTTT.

The gene calls are TRBV5-1 and TRBJ2-5; D possibly corresponds to TRBD1 (5 bases). Germline V gene lookup returns CDR1 SGHRS and CDR2 YFSETQ. The length of the CDR3 is 15 residues. Trimming shortened V by 4 bases and J by 0 bases, and 13 bases separated the two germline ends. Here the CDR3 reads CASSPRGTYQETQYF. In nucleotides, the CDR3 is TGCGCCAGCAGCCCAAGGGGAACCTACCAAGAGACCCAGTACTTC.

The chain is built from TRBV4-2 and TRBJ2-3; 11 nucleotides line up with TRBD2. In germline, CDR1 is LGHNA, CDR2 YNFKEQ. CDR3 length equals 16 residues. V shed 0 bases, J shed 4 bases, and the junction held 3 bases outside the gene matches. The CDR3 here is CASSQDILAGADTQYF. CDR3 DNA sequence: TGTGCCAGCAGCCAAGATATACTAGCGGGGGCAGATACGCAGTATTTT.

The chain recombines TRBV29-1 with TRBJ1-2; 8 nucleotides line up with TRBD1. The V and J ends lost 4 bases and 4 bases, in that order; junction bases with no gene match: 2. This CDR3 has 12 amino acids. Germline CDR1 reads SQVTM; CDR2 reads ANQGSEA. The CDR3 DNA is TGCAGCGTTGGGACAGGGAGCTATGGCTACACCTTC. Its protein product is CSVGTGSYGYTF. Based on the CDR3 plus reference TRBV29-1 and TRBJ1-2, the full variable domain is SAVISQKPSRDICQRGTSLTIQCQVDSQVTMMFWYRQQPGQSLTLIATANQGSEATYESGFVIDKFPISRPNLTFSTLTVSNMSPEDSSIYLCSVGTGSYGYTFGSGTRLTVV.

V gene TRBV27 combines with J gene TRBJ2-7, with D perhaps TRBD2 (6 bases). Trimming pared 5 bases from V and 3 bases from J, leaving 14 bases between. Looked up from germline, CDR1 is MNHEY and CDR2 is SMNVEV (reference sequence). CDR3 length: 14 amino acids. CDR3 loop: CASSPRGTYYEQYF. CDR3 sequence (DNA): TGTGCCAGCAGTCCTCGCGGGACGTACTACGAGCAGTACTTC.

This clone was recorded once. The chain carries TRBV28 and TRBJ2-7, with 7 bases fitting TRBD2. V lost 6 bases, J lost 2 bases, and 4 bases stayed unmatched. The V gene's germline CDR1 is MDHEN and CDR2 SYDVKM. The CDR3 consists of 13 residues. The CDR3 region is CASSSSGPYEQYF. DNA for the CDR3: TGTGCCAGCAGCTCTAGCGGTCCCTACGAGCAGTACTTC.

The chain recombines TRBV7-9 with TRBJ1-2, with D tentatively TRBD1 (5 bases). Germline CDR1 SEHNR, CDR2 FQNEAQ (reference sequence). The V gene lost 1 base and the J gene lost 5 bases, with 17 bases spanning the gap. The CDR3 is 16 residues long. The CDR3 protein is CASSLGRGAQSYGYTF. As DNA, the CDR3 is TGTGCCAGCAGCTTAGGAAGGGGCGCACAGTCTTATGGCTACACCTTC.